This is a list of T cell receptor beta chains from one sample in a study of breast tumors, draining lymph nodes, adjacent tissues. TCRdb redid the calling of the multiplex PCR reads with MiXCR, one entry per CDR3 protein. Counted here are under 250,000 distinct CDR3 sequences, roughly 30% occurring once; the ten biggest clones make up 1.4%. Sequences were obtained from axillary lymph node tissue. The receptor set was obtained from a female donor with breast cancer. Some clones in this sample may be carry-over from other donors' samples. Both conserved end residues are part of each CDR3. Fields, in order: J gene, clone size, D gene, CDR3 length, V gene, CDR3 DNA, CDR3 protein. A D gene is named only where the DNA matches it firmly. Clone size appears in some rows only: once, few, many, or a class for an expanded clone.

J: TRBJ2-1; size: many; D: TRBD2; length: 18; V: TRBV12-5; DNA: TGTGCTAGTGGTCCTAGGACTAGCGGGAGACCCTCCTACAATGAGCAGTTCTTC; CDR3: CASGPRTSGRPSYNEQFF
J: TRBJ2-3; size: many; D: TRBD2; length: 15; V: TRBV5-8; DNA: TGTGCCAGCAGCTTGGATAGCGGGAAGACGAATACGCAGTATTTT; CDR3: CASSLDSGKTNTQYF
J: TRBJ1-2; size: NA; D: TRBD1; length: 14; V: TRBV6-6; DNA: TGTGCCAGCAGGGACAGGGGTAATGCCGGTGGCTACACCTTC; CDR3: CASRDRGNAGGYTF
J: TRBJ1-2; size: once; D: NA; length: 10; V: TRBV12-3/TRBV12-4; DNA: TGTGCCAGCAGTTTGACTGGCTACACCTTC; CDR3: CASSLTGYTF
J: TRBJ2-3; size: many; D: NA; length: 20; V: TRBV20-1; DNA: TGCAGTGCTAGAGACGGCCGGCCAGGGGACATCCTCGTTAGCACAGATACGCAGTATTTT; CDR3: CSARDGRPGDILVSTDTQYF
J: TRBJ2-7; size: many; D: TRBD2; length: 13; V: TRBV29-1; DNA: TGCAGCGCTGAGACTAGCGGGAGAGGGGAGCAGTACTTC; CDR3: CSAETSGRGEQYF
J: TRBJ1-2; size: many; D: NA; length: 15; V: TRBV5-1; DNA: TGCGCCAGCAGCTTGGAACCAGGACGTAACTATGGCTACACCTTC; CDR3: CASSLEPGRNYGYTF
J: TRBJ1-4; size: NA; D: TRBD1; length: 12; V: TRBV11-2; DNA: TGTGCCAGCAGCTTGGACAGGGACGCACTGTTTTTT; CDR3: CASSLDRDALFF
J: TRBJ2-1; size: NA; D: TRBD2; length: 16; V: TRBV7-3; DNA: TGTGCCAGCAGCGCCAAGACTAGCGGGAGACGGTATGAACAGTCCTTC; CDR3: CASSAKTSGRRYEQSF
J: TRBJ2-2; size: many; D: NA; length: 15; V: TRBV15; DNA: TGTGCCACCAGCGGAGACACAGGGAACACCGGGGAGCTGTTTTTT; CDR3: CATSGDTGNTGELFF
J: TRBJ1-1; size: many; D: NA; length: 15; V: TRBV5-1; DNA: TGCGCCAGCAGCCCACCTCCCAGGGGAAACACTGAAGCTTTCTTT; CDR3: CASSPPPRGNTEAFF
J: TRBJ2-1; size: many; D: NA; length: 15; V: TRBV7-2; DNA: TGTGCCAGCAGCTGGGTTCGATCGGGTACACATGAGCAGTTCTTC; CDR3: CASSWVRSGTHEQFF
J: TRBJ1-1; size: few; D: NA; length: 13; V: TRBV18; DNA: TGTGCCAGCTCACCAAGGGCAGACACTGAAGCTTTCTTT; CDR3: CASSPRADTEAFF
J: TRBJ1-2; size: many; D: NA; length: 15; V: TRBV25-1; DNA: TGTGCCAGCAGTGTTAGTTCCGGGCGGAGCTATGGCTACACCTTC; CDR3: CASSVSSGRSYGYTF
J: TRBJ1-1; size: NA; D: NA; length: 15; V: TRBV13; DNA: TGTGCCAGCAGCTTATACAGGGTAACGAACACTGAAGCTTTCTTT; CDR3: CASSLYRVTNTEAFF
J: TRBJ1-6; size: NA; D: NA; length: 18; V: TRBV18; DNA: TGTGCCAGCTCCCGGGACGACCTTGGACATCCCTATAATTCACCCCTCCACTTT; CDR3: CASSRDDLGHPYNSPLHF
J: TRBJ1-3; size: many; D: NA; length: 14; V: TRBV20-1; DNA: TGCAGTGCTAGACCTCGACAGCGGAGCTACACCATATATTTT; CDR3: CSARPRQRSYTIYF
J: TRBJ2-3; size: NA; D: NA; length: 13; V: TRBV6-1; DNA: TGTGCCAGCAGTGAGGGGACCACAGATACGCAGTATTTT; CDR3: CASSEGTTDTQYF
J: TRBJ2-2; size: once; D: NA; length: 19; V: TRBV6-5; DNA: TGTGCCAGCAGTAACTCGCCCGGGGCAGGGGGGCGGATAACCGGGGAGCTGTTTTTT; CDR3: CASSNSPGAGGRITGELFF
J: TRBJ2-1; size: many; D: TRBD2; length: 15; V: TRBV29-1; DNA: TGCAGCGTTGGGATTGGCGGGAGGCAGTACAATGAGCAGTTCTTC; CDR3: CSVGIGGRQYNEQFF
J: TRBJ2-2; size: many; D: NA; length: 11; V: TRBV19; DNA: TGTGCAGGGGGGAGAACCGGGGAGCTGTTTTTT; CDR3: CAGGRTGELFF
J: TRBJ2-2; size: many; D: TRBD2; length: 17; V: TRBV24-1; DNA: TGTGCCACCAGTGAGACTAGCGGAAGGGGGAACACCGGGGAGCTGTTTTTT; CDR3: CATSETSGRGNTGELFF
J: TRBJ2-5; size: many; D: NA; length: 15; V: TRBV7-3; DNA: TGTGCCAGCAGCTTACGCTCGGGGACGGAAGAAACCCAGTACTTC; CDR3: CASSLRSGTEETQYF
J: TRBJ2-3; size: few; D: NA; length: 13; V: TRBV10-1; DNA: TGCGCCAGCAGTGATACCGTAGTAGATACGCAGTATTTT; CDR3: CASSDTVVDTQYF
J: TRBJ1-1; size: NA; D: NA; length: 17; V: TRBV20-1; DNA: TGCAGTGCTAGAGATTTCCAGATAGCTATCATGAACACTGAAGCTTTCTTT; CDR3: CSARDFQIAIMNTEAFF
J: TRBJ2-7; size: many; D: TRBD1; length: 14; V: TRBV18; DNA: TGTGCCAGCTCACCTGACAGGGTCCCTCCCGAGCAGTACTTC; CDR3: CASSPDRVPPEQYF
J: TRBJ1-1; size: few; D: NA; length: 13; V: TRBV30; DNA: TGTGCCTGGAGTGCGCAGGGTAAAACTGAAGCTTTCTTT; CDR3: CAWSAQGKTEAFF
J: TRBJ1-3; size: NA; D: TRBD1; length: 16; V: TRBV25-1; DNA: TGTGCTAGAGATCGCTCAGGGGGCAGGAGAGGAAACACCATATATTTT; CDR3: CARDRSGGRRGNTIYF
J: TRBJ2-3; size: once; D: TRBD1; length: 16; V: TRBV6-7; DNA: TGTGCCAGCAGCCCGTCCAGGGGGAGTATGGCAGATACGCAGTATTTT; CDR3: CASSPSRGSMADTQYF
J: TRBJ2-7; size: many; D: TRBD2; length: 15; V: TRBV4-2; DNA: TGTGCCAGCAGCCAAGATGTGGCGGGAGGTGGTGAGCAGTACTTC; CDR3: CASSQDVAGGGEQYF
J: TRBJ1-5; size: many; D: TRBD1; length: 18; V: TRBV15; DNA: TGTGCCACCAGCAGACAGGGACAGGGAGAGGGGAGCAATCAGCCCCAGCATTTT; CDR3: CATSRQGQGEGSNQPQHF
J: TRBJ2-2; size: once; D: TRBD2; length: 15; V: TRBV20-1; DNA: TGCAGTGTCGAGCGGGCTAGCGGGATGTTGGGTGAGCTGTTTTTT; CDR3: CSVERASGMLGELFF
J: TRBJ2-3; size: NA; D: NA; length: 15; V: TRBV7-6; DNA: TGCGCCAGCAGCTTGGCGAGAGCGGCATTAGATACGCAGTATTTT; CDR3: CASSLARAALDTQYF
J: TRBJ1-5; size: many; D: NA; length: 14; V: TRBV20-1; DNA: TGCAGTGCTGGGGGAGCGGATAGCAATCAGCCCCAGCATTTT; CDR3: CSAGGADSNQPQHF
J: TRBJ2-5; size: many; D: TRBD2; length: 16; V: TRBV7-2; DNA: TGTGCCAGCAGCCCTACCCCAACTAGCGGGGCCGAGATCCAGTACTTC; CDR3: CASSPTPTSGAEIQYF
J: TRBJ2-1; size: NA; D: TRBD1; length: 14; V: TRBV20-1; DNA: TGCAGTGCTCCAACCGGGACAGGGGGAACTGAGCAGTTCTTC; CDR3: CSAPTGTGGTEQFF
J: TRBJ2-6; size: NA; D: TRBD2; length: 17; V: TRBV13; DNA: TGTGCCAGCAGCTTATCTAGCGGGAGGGCTGGGGCCAACGTCCTGACTTTC; CDR3: CASSLSSGRAGANVLTF
J: TRBJ2-1; size: many; D: NA; length: 15; V: TRBV9; DNA: TGTGCCAGCAGCGTTACTCCCAGCTCCTACAATGAGCAGTTCTTC; CDR3: CASSVTPSSYNEQFF
J: TRBJ2-5; size: NA; D: TRBD2; length: 18; V: TRBV19; DNA: TGTGCCAGTAGTATGCTCCTTGAACGACTAGCGGGGAAAGAGGCCCAGTACTTC; CDR3: CASSMLLERLAGKEAQYF
J: TRBJ2-2; size: NA; D: TRBD2; length: 18; V: TRBV4-3; DNA: TGCACCAGCAGCCTCCTCCCGACTAGCGGTTTGAACACCGGGGAGCTGTTCTTT; CDR3: CTSSLLPTSGLNTGELFF
J: TRBJ2-1; size: NA; D: TRBD2; length: 12; V: TRBV11-1; DNA: TGTGCCAGCAGCTCGGGGGGAGCGGGAGGGTTCTTC; CDR3: CASSSGGAGGFF
J: TRBJ1-1; size: few; D: NA; length: 14; V: TRBV5-1; DNA: TGCGCCAGCAGCTGGGGGCCGTACGGGACTGAAGCTTTCTTT; CDR3: CASSWGPYGTEAFF
J: TRBJ1-3; size: NA; D: NA; length: 16; V: TRBV18; DNA: TGTGCCAGCTCACAGGGGACCCCCGACTCTGGAAACACCATATATTTT; CDR3: CASSQGTPDSGNTIYF
J: TRBJ1-5; size: many; D: NA; length: 18; V: TRBV20-1; DNA: TGCAGTGCTAGATGGGCGGGACGGGGGGCGAGCAGCAATCAGCCCCAGCATTTT; CDR3: CSARWAGRGASSNQPQHF
J: TRBJ2-7; size: many; D: NA; length: 13; V: TRBV5-1; DNA: TGCGCCAGCAGCTTGGACTCAGGGTTAGAGCAGTACTTC; CDR3: CASSLDSGLEQYF
J: TRBJ1-5; size: many; D: NA; length: 15; V: TRBV12-3/TRBV12-4; DNA: TGTGCCAGCAGTCCAGGACCGTCTCGCAATCAGCCCCAGCATTTT; CDR3: CASSPGPSRNQPQHF
J: TRBJ1-3; size: many; D: NA; length: 13; V: TRBV19; DNA: TGTGCCAGCAGGCGGACTTCTGGAAACACCATATATTTT; CDR3: CASRRTSGNTIYF
J: TRBJ1-5; size: many; D: TRBD1; length: 16; V: TRBV6-2/TRBV6-3; DNA: TGTGCCAGCAGTCCCCGAGGACAGGGACGGCTTCAGCCCCAGCATTTT; CDR3: CASSPRGQGRLQPQHF
J: TRBJ1-1; size: many; D: NA; length: 14; V: TRBV2; DNA: TGTGCCAGCAGTGAAGCACGGAAGAACACTGAAGCTTTCTTT; CDR3: CASSEARKNTEAFF
J: TRBJ2-5; size: many; D: TRBD2; length: 18; V: TRBV7-9; DNA: TGTGCCAGCAGCTTATCGGGCGTGGCGGGAGCTATTCAAGAGACCCAGTACTTC; CDR3: CASSLSGVAGAIQETQYF
J: TRBJ1-5; size: many; D: TRBD1; length: 14; V: TRBV28; DNA: TGTGCCAGCAGCAAGACAGGGTCCCGTCAGCCCCAGCATTTT; CDR3: CASSKTGSRQPQHF
J: TRBJ2-3; size: many; D: NA; length: 15; V: TRBV5-1; DNA: TGCGCCAGCAGCTTGGTAGGGCCAGGCACAGATACGCAGTATTTT; CDR3: CASSLVGPGTDTQYF
J: TRBJ1-4; size: NA; D: TRBD1; length: 14; V: TRBV2; DNA: TGTGCCAGCGGTGAGGGCAGGGGGCCTGAAAAATTGTTTTTT; CDR3: CASGEGRGPEKLFF
J: TRBJ2-1; size: NA; D: NA; length: 17; V: TRBV6-5; DNA: TGTGCCAGCAGTCACTCGACCCCAGCCAGAGGCGGCAATGAGCAGTTCTTC; CDR3: CASSHSTPARGGNEQFF
J: TRBJ2-5; size: many; D: NA; length: 15; V: TRBV4-3; DNA: TGCGCCAGCAGCCAAGGACCAACAGCTGCAGAGACCCAGTACTTC; CDR3: CASSQGPTAAETQYF